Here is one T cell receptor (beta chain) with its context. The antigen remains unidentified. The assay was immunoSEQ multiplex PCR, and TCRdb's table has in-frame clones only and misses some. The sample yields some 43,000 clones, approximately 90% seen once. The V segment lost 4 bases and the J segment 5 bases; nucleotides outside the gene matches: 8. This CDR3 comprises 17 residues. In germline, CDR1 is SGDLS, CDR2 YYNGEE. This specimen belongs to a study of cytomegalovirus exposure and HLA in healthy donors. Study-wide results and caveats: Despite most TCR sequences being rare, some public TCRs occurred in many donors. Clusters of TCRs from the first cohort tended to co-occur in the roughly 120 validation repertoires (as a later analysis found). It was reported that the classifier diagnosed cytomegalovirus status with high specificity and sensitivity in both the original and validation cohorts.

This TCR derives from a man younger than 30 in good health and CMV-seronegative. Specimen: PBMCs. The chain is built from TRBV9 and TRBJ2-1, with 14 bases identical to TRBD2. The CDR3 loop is CASSRLGGLAGDNEQFF. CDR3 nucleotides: TGTGCCAGCAGCAGACTAGGGGGACTAGCGGGGGACAATGAGCAGTTCTTC.